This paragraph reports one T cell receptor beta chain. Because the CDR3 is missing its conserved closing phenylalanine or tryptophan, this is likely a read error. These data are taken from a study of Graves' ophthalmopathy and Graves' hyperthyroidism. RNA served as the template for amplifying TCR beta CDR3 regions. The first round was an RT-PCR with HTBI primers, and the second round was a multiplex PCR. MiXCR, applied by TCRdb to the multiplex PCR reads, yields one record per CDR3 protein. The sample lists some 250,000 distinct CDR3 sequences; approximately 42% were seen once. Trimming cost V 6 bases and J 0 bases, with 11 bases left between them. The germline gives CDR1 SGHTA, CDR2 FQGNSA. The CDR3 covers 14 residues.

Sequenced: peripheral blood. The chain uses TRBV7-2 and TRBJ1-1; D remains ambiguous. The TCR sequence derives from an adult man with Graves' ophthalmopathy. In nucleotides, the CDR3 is TGTGCCAGCAGTTCGGGGAACATGAACACTGAAGCTTTCGTT. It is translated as CASSSGNMNTEAFV.